These 13 T cell receptor beta chains came from one sample sequenced in a study of memory CD4+ T cells and cytomegalovirus serostatus. Single viable CD3+CD4+CD8-CD45RO+ cells were sorted as the memory CD4+ T cells. Repertoires were generated with immunoSEQ multiplex PCR, while TCRdb's copy carries only in-frame clones and drops some. The sample lists roughly 49,000 clones, 82% seen once, with around 0.63% in the top ten. The sequenced sample was memory CD4+ T cells from blood. The source is an adult in good health and CMV-seronegative.

This chain connects TRBV5-4 to TRBJ1-2, with D maybe TRBD1 (5 bases). Per germline, CDR1 SGHNT and CDR2 YYREEE (reference sequence). This CDR3 comprises 14 residues. The V and J ends lost 0 bases and 2 bases respectively, with 8 bases between them. DNA of the CDR3: TGTGCCAGCAGCTTGGGACAGATCAACTATGGCTACACCTTC. As protein: CASSLGQINYGYTF.

The CDR3 nucleotides read TGTGCCAGCACCTCCCCCGGACTAGCGGGGGCAAATGAGCAGTTCTTC. It encodes CASTSPGLAGANEQFF. J is TRBJ2-1 and V is TRBV6-6; 13 nucleotides match TRBD2. The CDR3 is 16 residues long. Germline V gene sequence: CDR1 MNHNY, CDR2 SVGAGI (reference sequence). With V trimmed by 7 bases and J by 7 bases, 10 bases remained unmatched.

This clone occurred once. This chain joins TRBV7-2 and TRBJ2-4; D ambiguous. Germline V gene data show CDR1 as SGHTA and CDR2 as FQGNSA. This CDR3 region has 15 residues. Trimming stripped 5 bases from V and 10 bases from J, with 21 bases between. The CDR3 nucleotides read TGTGCCAGCAGCCCACAAAAGGGTGTCGGGCAGATTCAGTACTTC. The encoded protein is CASSPQKGVGQIQYF.

V usage is TRBV5-1 and J usage is TRBJ1-6; no reliable D call. The CDR3 runs 14 residues. Per germline, CDR1 SGHRS and CDR2 YFSETQ. Trimming cost V 1 base and J 7 bases, with 9 bases left between them. The CDR3 loop reads CASSLTGWNSPLHF. CDR3 bases: TGCGCCAGCAGCTTGACCGGTTGGAATTCACCCCTCCACTTT.

The chain has TRBV6-1 and TRBJ1-5; D ambiguous. This CDR3 spans 14 amino acids. Per the germline V gene, CDR1 is MNHNS and CDR2 is SASEGT. Trimming stripped 7 bases from V and 3 bases from J, with 13 bases between. CDR3 protein: CASMEVYSNQPQHF. The CDR3 nucleotides are TGTGCCAGCATGGAGGTCTACTCCAATCAGCCCCAGCATTTT.

V gene TRBV7-8 combines with J gene TRBJ2-1, with TRBD1 matching 9 bases. The CDR3 spans 14 residues. The junction had 2 bases not matched to a gene; V was cut back by 2 bases and J by 6 bases. The germline CDR1 and CDR2 sequences are SGHVS and FQNEAQ. CDR3 in DNA: TGTGCCAGCAGCTTACTGGGACAGGGCAATGAGCAGTTCTTC. It yields the protein CASSLLGQGNEQFF. The variable domain in full, completed from reference TRBV7-8 and TRBJ2-1, reads GAGVSQSPRYKVAKRGQDVALRCDPISGHVSLFWYQQALGQGPEFLTYFQNEAQLDKSGLPSDRFFAERPEGSVSTLKIQRTQQEDSAVYLCASSLLGQGNEQFFGPGTRLTVL.

V usage is TRBV19 and J usage is TRBJ1-6; 7 bases line up with TRBD1. Per the germline V gene, CDR1 is LNHDA and CDR2 is SQIVND (reference sequence). J lost 7 bases, V lost 3 bases, and 3 bases had no gene match. The CDR3 consists of 14 residues. The CDR3 sequence: CASSMTGRNSPLHF. The CDR3 DNA reads TGTGCCAGTAGTATGACAGGGAGGAATTCACCCCTCCACTTT.

The rearrangement joins TRBV6-6 to TRBJ2-1, with D unresolved. Germline values: CDR1 MNHNY, CDR2 SVGAGI (reference sequence). With 3 bases removed from V and 4 bases from J, the gap between germline ends came to 7 bases. The CDR3 length is 13 residues. The CDR3 sequence is CASSYEGYNEQFF. CDR3 DNA: TGTGCCAGCAGTTATGAAGGGTACAATGAGCAGTTCTTC.

The chain uses TRBV5-5 and TRBJ2-7; no clear D gene. V was shortened by 4 bases and J by 3 bases, with 17 bases between the two germline ends. From germline, CDR1 is SGHKS and CDR2 YYEKEE (reference sequence). The CDR3 is 15 residues long. The CDR3 loop reads CASSRRTQPDYEQYF. The CDR3 DNA reads as TGTGCCAGCAGCCGCCGGACCCAGCCCGACTACGAGCAGTACTTC.

This chain links TRBV30 with TRBJ2-5; a possible D gene is TRBD1 (6 bases). The germline V gene encodes CDR1 GTSNPN and CDR2 SVGIG (reference sequence). The V end was cut by 2 bases, the J end by 2 bases, with 9 bases between. The CDR3 consists of 13 residues. The CDR3 reads CAWSPRGQETQYF. The DNA of the CDR3 is TGTGCCTGGAGTCCAAGGGGGCAAGAGACCCAGTACTTC.

This sequence joins TRBV15 and TRBJ2-7; 9 bases are shared with TRBD1. The CDR3 consists of 15 residues. The J segment lost 5 bases and the V segment lost 1 base, leaving 6 bases of the junction unmatched. Germline loops: CDR1 LNHNV, CDR2 YYDKDF (reference sequence). The CDR3 coding sequence is TGTGCCACCAGCAGAGGGGGACAGGGTGTTCACGAGCAGTACTTC. As protein: CATSRGGQGVHEQYF. The full variable domain, in which reference TRBV15 and TRBJ2-7 provide the parts outside the CDR3, is DAMVIQNPRYQVTQFGKPVTLSCSQTLNHNVMYWYQQKSSQAPKLLFHYYDKDFNNEADTPDNFQSRRPNTSFCFLDIRSPGLGDTAMYLCATSRGGQGVHEQYFGPGTRLTVT.

The V gene is TRBV5-8, the J gene TRBJ2-3; D unclear. V was shortened by 2 bases and J by 6 bases, with 4 bases between the two germline ends. This CDR3 has 11 amino acids. Germline CDR1 and CDR2: SGHTS and YDEGEE. The CDR3 protein is CASSLLDTQYF. CDR3 bases: TGTGCCAGCAGCTTACTGGATACGCAGTATTTT.

V and J are TRBV28 and TRBJ1-4, with D uncertain. This CDR3 spans 14 amino acids. The V end lost 5 bases, the J end lost 3 bases, and 10 bases lay between the germline ends. Germline CDR1 reads MDHEN; CDR2 reads SYDVKM. CDR3 sequence reads: CASSPTGANEKLFF. The CDR3 nucleotides read TGTGCCAGCAGTCCGACTGGTGCTAATGAAAAACTGTTTTTT. The complete variable domain, with remaining parts taken from reference TRBV28 and TRBJ1-4, reads DVKVTQSSRYLVKRTGEKVFLECVQDMDHENMFWYRQDPGLGLRLIYFSYDVKMKEKGDIPEGYSVSREKKERFSLILESASTNQTSMYLCASSPTGANEKLFFGSGTQLSVL.